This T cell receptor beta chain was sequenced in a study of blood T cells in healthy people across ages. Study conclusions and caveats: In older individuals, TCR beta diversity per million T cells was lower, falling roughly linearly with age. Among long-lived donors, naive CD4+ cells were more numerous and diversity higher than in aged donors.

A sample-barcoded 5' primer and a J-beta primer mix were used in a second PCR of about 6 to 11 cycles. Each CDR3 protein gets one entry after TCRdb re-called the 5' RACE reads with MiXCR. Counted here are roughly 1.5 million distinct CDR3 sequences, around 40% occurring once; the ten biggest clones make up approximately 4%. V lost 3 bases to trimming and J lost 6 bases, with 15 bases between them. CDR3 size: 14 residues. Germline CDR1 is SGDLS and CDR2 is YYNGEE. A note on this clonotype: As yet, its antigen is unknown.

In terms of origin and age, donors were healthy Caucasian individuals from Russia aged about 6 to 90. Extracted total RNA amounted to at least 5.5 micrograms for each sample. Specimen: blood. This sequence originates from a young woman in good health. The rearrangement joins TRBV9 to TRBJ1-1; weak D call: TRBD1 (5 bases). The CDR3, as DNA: TGTGCCAGCAGCGAGGGGCCGGGACTACCTGAAGCTTTCTTT. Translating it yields CASSEGPGLPEAFF.